The clone carrying this T cell receptor (beta chain) was counted only a few times. Its target is unknown. This entry belongs to a study of early T cells in non-severe SARS-CoV-2 infection. Study details: Sequencing used unsorted whole-blood bulk RNA, so chains lack pairing.

Researchers attached unique molecular identifiers to individual cDNA molecules. TCRdb reprocessed the 5' RACE reads with MiXCR, giving one entry per CDR3 protein. Of tens of thousands of distinct CDR3 sequences listed, 13% to 15% were seen once; the top ten hold under 7.5%. Study-wide points: Matches to VDJdb favored anti-spike CD8 responses and missed private and CD4 specificities.

V was clipped by 1 base and J by 8 bases, with 8 bases between them. The CDR3 loop spans 12 amino acids. CDR1 is DFQATT, CDR2 SNEGSKA, per germline (reference sequence). This clonotype originated in an adult who was a healthcare worker with PCR-confirmed SARS-CoV-2 infection or an uninfected control (not recorded which). This chain joins TRBV20-1 and TRBJ1-4; no reliable D call. Material: whole blood. CDR3 in DNA: TGCAGTGCTAGAGGGTCAGGCGAAAAACTGTTTTTT. Translating it yields CSARGSGEKLFF.